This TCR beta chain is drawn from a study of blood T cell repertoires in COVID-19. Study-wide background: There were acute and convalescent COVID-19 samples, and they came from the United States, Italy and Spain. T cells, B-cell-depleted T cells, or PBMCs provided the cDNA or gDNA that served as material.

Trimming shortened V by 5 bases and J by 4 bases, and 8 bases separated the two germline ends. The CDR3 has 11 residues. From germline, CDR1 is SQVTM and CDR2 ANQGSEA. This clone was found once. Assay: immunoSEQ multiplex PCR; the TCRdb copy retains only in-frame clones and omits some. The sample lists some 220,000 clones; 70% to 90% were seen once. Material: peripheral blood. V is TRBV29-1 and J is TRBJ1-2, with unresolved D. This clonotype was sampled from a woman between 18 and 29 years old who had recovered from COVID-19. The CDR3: CSVPDSYGYTF. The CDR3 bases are TGCAGCGTTCCAGATTCCTATGGCTACACCTTC.